The T cell receptor (beta chain) under discussion was sequenced for a study of blood T cell repertoires in COVID-19 (dated by TCRdb to about 2020). For context, the study as a whole: The collaborator samples originated in the United States, Italy and Spain and spanned the acute and convalescent phases of COVID-19. Samples came from the ongoing ImmuneRACE study (first 160 participants) plus 1,254 subjects from 6 global collaborators. The dataset comprised deeply sampled blood TCRbeta repertoires from subjects exposed to, actively infected with, or recovered from COVID-19. Sample metadata almost always included a de-identified subject ID, COVID-19 status, age in years and sex. The repertoires were released in a freely available public database intended as a resource for research on the immune response to SARS-CoV-2. Where available, HLA class I and class II types were obtained from metadata supplied by the sample provider rather than from assay-based typing. The material from the prospective study consisted of cDNA or gDNA derived from T cells, B-cell-depleted T cells, or PBMCs.

Whole blood was collected in K2EDTA tubes by collaborating institutions according to the institutions' own protocols. For TCRbeta analysis, collaborators shipped samples as frozen whole blood, isolated PBMCs, or DNA extracted from either of those sample types. About this clone: Its antigen remains undetermined. Base qualities are missing; no much larger clone stands one base away.

Overall study outcomes, separate from this receptor: The amount of clinical and demographic metadata varied by source and participant and was provided uncurated.

TCRbeta CDR3 regions were amplified from genomic DNA by means of the immunoSEQ Assay, a bias-controlled multiplex PCR. Concerning the study's data processing: Within the assay, amplification of reference gene primers was used to estimate how many nucleated cells each sample contained. To quantify the absolute abundance of each unique TCRbeta CDR3 rearrangement, sequence reads were collapsed and filtered. For each sample, productive Simpson clonality was calculated as the square root of Simpson's diversity index over productive rearrangements. TCRdb's version of the immuneACCESS table is confined to in-frame rearrangements and falls short of the full clone set. An unresolved V gene accounts for under half of the shortfall where checked; the remainder is of unknown origin. The DNA gave D and trimming, while V, J and clone size come from that table. In all, the sample holds 55,000 to 95,000 clones, and roughly 76% of those were seen once. Of the sample, 20% falls within the top ten clones.

This clonotype originated in a woman in her 70s with acute or convalescent COVID-19. The sample comprised peripheral blood.

This receptor carries the CDR3 CASSLGGAGRTDTQYF. The base sequence is TGTGCCAGCAGCTTAGGGGGAGCGGGACGCACAGATACGCAGTATTTT. The V gene is TRBV7-9 and the J gene is TRBJ2-3; 7 bases in the junction line up with TRBD2. The CDR3 numbers 16 residues from cysteine through phenylalanine. The DNA shown is the 48-base CDR3, in frame from base 1. From the germline V gene (reference sequence), CDR1 is SEHNR and CDR2 is FQNEAQ. Relative to germline, V is missing 1 base and J is missing 1 base, with 5 bases of the junction outside any gene match.